Presented here are 22 T cell receptor beta chains from one specimen sequenced in a study of blood T cell repertoires in COVID-19. Using immunoSEQ multiplex PCR, the repertoire was profiled, and TCRdb retains in-frame clones only, with some absent. This sample carries over 400,000 clones, around 85% of them seen once, and the ten largest clones take around 8%. Sequencing was done on a sample of PBMCs or T cells enriched from blood (not recorded which). Every receptor here comes from a woman between 55 and 75 years old who had recovered from COVID-19.

CDR3 loop: CASTPGAPNEKLFF. CDR3 bases: TGTGCCAGTACCCCTGGGGCGCCAAATGAAAAACTGTTTTTT. The rearrangement uses TRBV19 and TRBJ1-4, with TRBD1 as a possible D gene (5 bases). The V and J ends lost 7 bases and 5 bases respectively, with 14 bases between them. Germline V gene lookup returns CDR1 LNHDA and CDR2 SQIVND (reference sequence). The CDR3 runs 14 residues.

This chain connects TRBV9 to TRBJ2-4, with D tentatively TRBD1 (6 bases). The V gene's germline CDR1 is SGDLS and CDR2 YYNGEE. V was trimmed by 0 bases and J by 6 bases, leaving 19 bases between them. The CDR3 runs to 17 residues. The chain's CDR3 is CASSVGDTGLGRNIQYF. The CDR3 nucleotides are TGTGCCAGCAGCGTAGGAGATACAGGGCTAGGGAGAAACATTCAGTACTTC.

The rearrangement joins TRBV12-3 or TRBV12-4 to TRBJ1-5, with D perhaps TRBD1 (6 bases). Trimming stripped 5 bases from V and 5 bases from J, with 10 bases between. The CDR3 is 13 residues long. The CDR3 nucleotides are TGTGCCAGCAGTCCACAGGGTCATCAGCCCCAGCATTTT. This gives the protein CASSPQGHQPQHF.

This sequence joins TRBV24-1 and TRBJ2-5, with D perhaps TRBD2 (5 bases). Germline CDR1 and CDR2: KGHDR and SFDVKD. Trimming took 0 bases from V and 4 from J, leaving 8 bases between them. The CDR3 consists of 14 residues. This chain's CDR3 is CATSDLLEGETQYF. The CDR3 DNA sequence: TGTGCCACCAGTGATTTGCTTGAGGGAGAGACCCAGTACTTC.

The CDR3 DNA follows: TGTGCCAGCAGAAGGGACAGCCGACGGGGCACCATATATTTT. Translated, it gives CASRRDSRRGTIYF. The genes are TRBV2 and TRBJ1-3; 7 nucleotides match TRBD1. CDR1 SNHLY and CDR2 FYNNEI come from the germline V gene. J gave up 9 bases and V 6 bases, and 11 bases lay outside the gene matches. The CDR3 runs to 14 residues.

V gene TRBV7-2 combines with J gene TRBJ2-1; D ambiguous. V was pared by 0 bases and J by 5 bases, with 5 bases between. The length of the CDR3 is 13 residues. CDR1 is SGHTA and CDR2 is FQGNSA in the germline V gene. In DNA form, the CDR3 reads TGTGCCAGCAGCTTAGCTCGCGACAATGAGCAGTTCTTC. This codes for CASSLARDNEQFF.

In DNA, the CDR3 is TGCGCCAGCAGCTTGGGAGACAGTTCCGAGCAGTACTTC. This encodes CASSLGDSSEQYF. The chain uses TRBV5-1 and TRBJ2-7; D possibly corresponds to TRBD1 (5 bases). Germline CDR1 is SGHRS and CDR2 is YFSETQ. CDR3 length equals 13 residues. V lost 0 bases, J lost 6 bases, and 10 bases lay in between.

This chain connects TRBV5-5 to TRBJ1-2; 9 bases agree with TRBD1. V dropped 2 bases and J dropped 2; count of bases not matched to a gene: 4. Germline V gives CDR1 SGHKS, CDR2 YYEKEE (reference sequence). The CDR3 contains 15 residues. CDR3 bases: TGTGCCAGCAGCTTACTACAGGGGGCGAACTATGGCTACACCTTC. It encodes CASSLLQGANYGYTF.

This clone was seen ten or more times. The genes are TRBV24-1 and TRBJ1-5; 9 positions agree with TRBD1. The trim removed 7 bases at V and 6 bases at J, leaving 9 bases unmatched. The CDR3 loop spans 15 amino acids. From germline, CDR1 is KGHDR and CDR2 SFDVKD. Written as DNA, the CDR3 is TGTGCCACCAGCCCGACAGGGGGACCCACTCAGCCCCAGCATTTT. Its translation is CATSPTGGPTQPQHF.

The chain carries TRBV27 and TRBJ2-6; 8 bases agree with TRBD1. The V gene end was trimmed by 1 base and the J gene end by 0 bases; junction bases not matched to a gene: 8. This CDR3 has 19 amino acids. Germline CDR1 and CDR2: MNHEY and SMNVEV (reference sequence). The CDR3 loop reads CASSLYPTGAGSGANVLTF. The DNA for the CDR3 is TGTGCCAGCAGTTTATACCCGACAGGGGCCGGCTCTGGGGCCAACGTCCTGACTTTC.

The chain carries TRBV29-1 and TRBJ2-1; perhaps TRBD2 as D (5 bases). From germline, CDR1 is SQVTM and CDR2 ANQGSEA. There are 13 residues in the CDR3. The V gene lost 1 base and the J gene lost 3 bases, with 7 bases spanning the gap. The chain's CDR3 is CSVEAGNYNEQFF. In nucleotides, the CDR3 is TGCAGCGTTGAAGCGGGGAACTACAATGAGCAGTTCTTC.

This clone has only one observation. The CDR3 loop is CASSIVSGGLNQPQHF. CDR3 sequence (DNA): TGTGCCAGTAGTATAGTGTCAGGGGGACTCAATCAGCCCCAGCATTTT. V is TRBV19 and J is TRBJ1-5; 7 nucleotides line up with TRBD1. Germline values: CDR1 LNHDA, CDR2 SQIVND (reference sequence). J lost 3 bases, V lost 1 base, and 6 bases had no gene match. The CDR3 runs to 16 residues. Variable domain in full (rest from reference TRBV19 and TRBJ1-5): DGGITQSPKYLFRKEGQNVTLSCEQNLNHDAMYWYRQDPGQGLRLIYYSQIVNDFQKGDIAEGYSVSREKKESFPLTVTSAQKNPTAFYLCASSIVSGGLNQPQHFGDGTRLSIL.

The chain links TRBV6-6 to TRBJ2-2; D unresolved. V lost 2 bases and J 6 bases, leaving 4 bases between the germline ends. Germline-derived CDR1 and CDR2 are MNHNY and SVGAGI (reference sequence). The CDR3 is 12 amino acids. The CDR3 region is CASSYRAGELFF. In nucleotides, the CDR3 is TGTGCCAGCAGTTACCGGGCCGGGGAGCTGTTTTTT.

The chain has TRBV7-6 and TRBJ2-7; a weak D match, TRBD2 (6 bases). V dropped 5 bases and J dropped 2 bases, with 19 bases sitting between them. From germline, CDR1 is SGHVS and CDR2 FNYEAQ. There are 16 residues in the CDR3. The CDR3 sequence is CASSPRQAGGTYEQYF. The CDR3 DNA sequence: TGTGCCAGCAGCCCACGCCAGGCCGGGGGAACCTACGAGCAGTACTTC.

V is TRBV13 and J is TRBJ2-5; D call uncertain. Per germline, CDR1 PRHDT and CDR2 FYEKMQ (reference sequence). The CDR3 runs to 12 residues. V shed 1 base and J shed 4 bases, with 4 bases lying between them. CDR3 sequence: CASSLVRETQYF. The DNA of the CDR3 is TGTGCCAGCAGCTTAGTTCGAGAGACCCAGTACTTC.

This chain links TRBV24-1 with TRBJ1-5; D remains ambiguous. Germline V gene sequence: CDR1 KGHDR, CDR2 SFDVKD. V was cut by 4 bases and J by 0 bases, with 6 bases left in between. CDR3 length equals 14 residues. DNA of the CDR3: TGTGCCACCAGTGACCCCTTTAGCAATCAGCCCCAGCATTTT. This sequence encodes CATSDPFSNQPQHF.

V usage is TRBV5-1 and J usage is TRBJ2-2; 7 bases are shared with TRBD2. Trimming removed 0 bases from V and 2 bases from J; junction bases left unmatched: 4. The V gene's germline CDR1 is SGHRS and CDR2 YFSETQ. The CDR3 is made up of 16 amino acids. The CDR3 region is CASSLAPGLNTGELFF. The CDR3 DNA sequence: TGCGCCAGCAGCTTGGCCCCGGGACTAAACACCGGGGAGCTGTTTTTT.

This clone was detected once. V and J are TRBV5-1 and TRBJ2-7; D perhaps matches TRBD2 (6 bases). Trimming stripped 5 bases from V and 4 bases from J, with 13 bases between. The CDR3 runs to 13 residues. Germline-derived CDR1 and CDR2 are SGHRS and YFSETQ. CDR3 sequence (DNA): TGCGCCAGCAGACTGGTGGGGAGGTACGAGCAGTACTTC. As protein: CASRLVGRYEQYF.

This chain joins TRBV4-1 and TRBJ2-2, with 11 bases fitting TRBD2. The V gene end was trimmed by 4 bases and the J gene end by 5 bases; junction bases not matched to a gene: 12. The germline CDR1 and CDR2 sequences are MGHRA and YSYEKL. The CDR3 length is 18 residues. CDR3 amino acids: CASSLLLAGVARTGELFF. The CDR3 DNA reads as TGCGCCAGCAGCCTATTACTAGCGGGGGTTGCGAGGACCGGGGAGCTGTTTTTT.

The CDR3 is CASSQGTGENIQYF. The CDR3 coding sequence is TGTGCCAGCAGCCAAGGGACAGGGGAAAACATTCAGTACTTC. The J gene is TRBJ2-4, the V gene TRBV3-1 (or the pseudogene TRBV3-2), with TRBD1 matching 9 bases. Germline trimming cut 1 base from V and 5 bases from J; bases unmatched to any gene: 0. This CDR3 is 14 amino acids long. CDR1 is LGHDT, CDR2 YNNKEL, per germline (reference sequence).

The V and J genes are TRBV5-6 and TRBJ2-7, with 12 bases that match TRBD2. V was clipped by 4 bases and J by 9 bases; unmatched bases: 11. This CDR3 is 15 amino acids long. Germline CDR1 reads SGHDT; CDR2 reads YYEEEE. CDR3 coding DNA: TGTGCCAGCAGCGTACTCGCGGGACTAGCGGGCGGGCAGTACGTC. It codes for CASSVLAGLAGGQYV.

CDR3: CASSHGVGGTGELFF. In nucleotides, the CDR3 is TGTGCCAGCAGCCACGGGGTGGGGGGCACCGGGGAGCTGTTTTTT. The gene calls are TRBV4-2 and TRBJ2-2, with TRBD2 as a possible D gene (6 bases). Looked up from germline, CDR1 is LGHNA and CDR2 is YNFKEQ. This CDR3 region has 15 residues. V was trimmed by 3 bases and J by 4 bases, leaving 12 bases between them.